The 16 T cell receptor beta chains below were found in one sample sequenced in a study of human T cells and chemical hapten exposure. It was the library that attached unique molecular identifiers to individual cDNA molecules. TCRdb independently ran MiXCR on the reads; one entry per CDR3 protein. The sample carries around 120,000 distinct CDR3 sequences, about 8.9% recorded once. Total RNA was isolated from unfractionated whole blood. Material for sequencing was whole blood. Receptor source: a human donor in good health. Some clones in this sample may be carry-over from other donors' samples.

This clonotype was detected many times. This chain connects TRBV15 to TRBJ1-5; perhaps TRBD1 as D (5 bases). CDR3 size: 15 residues. Trimming cost V 0 bases and J 2 bases, with 8 bases left between them. In germline, CDR1 is LNHNV, CDR2 YYDKDF (reference sequence). The CDR3 DNA reads as TGTGCCACCAGCAGAGACAGGGCTGGCAATCAGCCCCAGCATTTT. Translation: CATSRDRAGNQPQHF.

In this sample, this clonotype turned up a few times. V gene TRBV4-1 combines with J gene TRBJ2-7, with TRBD2 matching over 15 bases. The J segment lost 2 bases and the V segment lost 5 bases, leaving 7 bases of the junction unmatched. This CDR3 has 17 amino acids. The germline V gene encodes CDR1 MGHRA and CDR2 YSYEKL. CDR3 amino acids: CASSRTSGRAQTYEQYF. For the CDR3, the DNA is TGCGCCAGCAGCAGGACTAGCGGGAGGGCCCAGACCTACGAGCAGTACTTC.

There are a few counts of this clonotype. This sequence joins TRBV29-1 and TRBJ2-1; TRBD2 matches 8 bases. Losses at the gene ends were 1 base for V and 3 bases for J; bases not matched to a gene: 5. The CDR3 is 15 amino acids. The germline CDR1 and CDR2 sequences are SQVTM and ANQGSEA. The CDR3 sequence: CSVEAGSGNYNEQFF. The CDR3, as DNA: TGCAGCGTTGAAGCTGGTAGCGGGAACTACAATGAGCAGTTCTTC.

The chain combines TRBV27 with TRBJ1-1; the match to TRBD1 covers 7 bases. The V and J ends lost 0 bases and 4 bases, in that order; junction bases with no gene match: 8. The CDR3 extends over 16 amino acids. Germline assignment: CDR1 MNHEY and CDR2 SMNVEV (reference sequence). The CDR3 region has the DNA TGTGCCAGCAGTTTATCGGGGACAGCGGGGAGCACTGAAGCTTTCTTT. Translating gives CASSLSGTAGSTEAFF.

The genes are TRBV20-1 and TRBJ2-3; 7 bases are shared with TRBD2. V lost 2 bases, J lost 2 bases, and 4 bases stayed unmatched. Germline lookup yields CDR1 DFQATT and CDR2 SNEGSKA (reference sequence). The CDR3 is made up of 14 amino acids. The DNA for the CDR3 is TGCAGTGCTAGATCGGCGGGAGCCACAGATACGCAGTATTTT. This gives the protein CSARSAGATDTQYF.

V and J are TRBV25-1 and TRBJ1-4; D is undetermined. Between the trimmed V and J ends, which lost 1 base and 4 bases, there was a span of 10 bases. Germline V gene sequence: CDR1 MGHDK, CDR2 SYGVNS. The CDR3 has 15 amino acids. The DNA of the CDR3 is TGTGCCAGCAGTGAATCGTTACGGGTTAATGAAAAACTGTTTTTT. The encoded protein is CASSESLRVNEKLFF.

This clonotype appeared a few times. This chain connects TRBV7-3 to TRBJ2-3; possibly TRBD1 for D (5 bases). From germline, CDR1 is SGHTA and CDR2 FQGTGA. V lost 6 bases and J lost 7, with 20 bases in between. The CDR3 spans 15 residues. CDR3 in DNA: TGTGCCAGCAGGGGGTCGGTGGACACACACCATACGCAGTATTTT. Encoded protein: CASRGSVDTHHTQYF.

This clonotype was picked up a small number of times. The chain uses TRBV2 and TRBJ2-3; 9 bases map to TRBD2. The CDR3 has 15 amino acids. With 4 bases clipped from V and 1 base from J, the junction kept 3 bases outside the gene matches. Germline loops: CDR1 SNHLY, CDR2 FYNNEI. For the CDR3, the DNA is TGTGCCAGCAGTGCAGCGGGGGGCCGCACAGATACGCAGTATTTT. Its translation is CASSAAGGRTDTQYF.

This clonotype was recorded a few times. Its ends do not fully match the called genes, so a read error is possible. This chain joins TRBV2 and TRBJ2-3; 7 bases line up with TRBD1. Germline CDR1 reads SNHLY; CDR2 reads FYNNEI. This CDR3 region has 14 residues. The CDR3 nucleotides are TGTGCCAGCGGTGACAGGGAAGGCACAGATACGCAGTATTTT. Its translation is CASGDREGTDTQYF.

This clonotype was seen more than once but under ten times. V and J are TRBV29-1 and TRBJ1-1, with 11 bases lining up with TRBD1. CDR3 length: 15 residues. CDR1 is SQVTM, CDR2 ANQGSEA, per germline. The trim removed 7 bases at V and 3 bases at J, leaving 10 bases unmatched. The CDR3 region has the DNA TGCAGCGGAAGGACAGGGGGCGCGGTGGACACTGAAGCTTTCTTT. Translating gives CSGRTGGAVDTEAFF.

This clonotype was counted only a few times. V gene TRBV20-1 combines with J gene TRBJ1-1, with 12 bases identical to TRBD1. Per the germline V gene, CDR1 is DFQATT and CDR2 is SNEGSKA (reference sequence). The CDR3 is made up of 14 amino acids. V shed 6 bases and J 1 base; nucleotides not matched to a gene: 3. CDR3 in amino acids: CSAGQGAENTEAFF. CDR3 nucleotide sequence: TGCAGTGCGGGACAGGGGGCTGAGAACACTGAAGCTTTCTTT.

In this sample, this clonotype turned up many times. The J gene is TRBJ2-1, the V gene TRBV7-9, with 13 bases matching TRBD2. The CDR3 is 19 residues long. The germline CDR1 and CDR2 sequences are SEHNR and FQNEAQ (reference sequence). The V segment lost 4 bases and the J segment 0 bases; nucleotides outside the gene matches: 9. The CDR3 bases are TGTGCCAGCAGCTCGGGACTAGCGGGAAACCGATACTCCTACAATGAGCAGTTCTTC. It encodes CASSSGLAGNRYSYNEQFF.

This clonotype was counted between two and nine times. This chain uses TRBV15 with TRBJ1-5, with D uncertain. Trimming shortened V by 3 bases and J by 6 bases, and 6 bases separated the two germline ends. This CDR3 comprises 12 residues. The germline V gene encodes CDR1 LNHNV and CDR2 YYDKDF (reference sequence). Here the CDR3 DNA reads TGTGCCACCAGCAGCCTTTCTCAGCCCCAGCATTTT. Its protein is CATSSLSQPQHF.

This clonotype was recorded many times. The J gene is TRBJ1-2, the V gene TRBV29-1, with TRBD1 as a possible D gene (5 bases). The CDR3 totals 15 residues. V was clipped by 3 bases and J by 8 bases, with 22 bases between them. Germline V gives CDR1 SQVTM, CDR2 ANQGSEA. The CDR3 DNA is TGCAGCGTTGAGACCGGGACCGTCGGTTCGGGAGGCTACACCTTC. Its translation: CSVETGTVGSGGYTF.

The CDR3 nucleotides are TGTGCCAGCAGCTCACCGACCCTCTCCTACAATGAGCAGTTCTTC. Its protein is CASSSPTLSYNEQFF. The chain recombines TRBV13 with TRBJ2-1; D ambiguous. The CDR3 runs 15 residues. The germline CDR1 and CDR2 sequences are PRHDT and FYEKMQ (reference sequence). Between the trimmed V and J ends, which lost 4 bases and 0 bases, there was a span of 10 bases. Full variable domain (rest looked up from reference TRBV13 and TRBJ2-1): AAGVIQSPRHLIKEKRETATLKCYPIPRHDTVYWYQQGPGQDPQFLISFYEKMQSDKGSIPDRFSAQQFSDYHSELNMSSLELGDSALYFCASSSPTLSYNEQFFGPGTRLTVL.

The CDR3 DNA is TGTGCCAGCAGCCCCGGACAGCTAGGCAATCAGCCCCAGCATTTT. It specifies CASSPGQLGNQPQHF. This sequence joins TRBV7-2 and TRBJ1-5, with D possibly TRBD1 on 6 matching bases. The germline gives CDR1 SGHTA, CDR2 FQGNSA. The CDR3 has 15 amino acids. Trimming left V 5 bases short and J 2 bases short, with 13 bases between.